This T cell receptor beta chain appears in the sequencing data of a study of cytomegalovirus exposure and HLA in healthy donors. Germline V CDR1 and CDR2: MNHEY, SMNVEV (reference sequence). The CDR3 is 15 amino acids. Germline trimming cut 2 bases from V and 6 bases from J; bases unmatched to any gene: 7. With 60 Vbeta and 13 Jbeta primers, the PCR was carried out. Clones were read by immunoSEQ multiplex PCR, and TCRdb kept only the in-frame ones, dropping some. The top ten clones hold 0.25% to 0.3% of a sample with approximately 190,000 clones, roughly 84% of them seen once. The sequence came from a boy younger than 18 in good health and CMV-seronegative. The chain has TRBV27 and TRBJ1-5; 7 bases fit TRBD1. The sample comprised PBMCs. CDR3 DNA: TGTGCCAGCAGTTTAACAGGGGACGGGGTTCAGCCCCAGCATTTT. Residues: CASSLTGDGVQPQHF.